This TCR beta chain was recorded in a study of blood T cells in healthy people across ages. Unmatched junction bases numbered 10, after V lost 2 bases and J lost 4 bases. CDR1 and CDR2 (germline): MNHEY, SVGAGI. The CDR3 contains 17 residues. Primed by a sample-barcoded 5' primer and a J-beta primer mix, a second PCR proceeded for about 7 to 12 cycles. TCRdb used MiXCR to reprocess the 5' RACE reads, holding one entry per CDR3 protein. The repertoire holds 920,000 or so distinct CDR3 sequences, with around 45% as singletons. The TCR was taken from a woman aged 55-69 years in good health. The material sequenced was blood. The chain combines TRBV6-5 with TRBJ2-3, with 9 bases aligning to TRBD2. CDR3 sequence reads: CASSYRHSGSGADTQYF. The CDR3 DNA reads TGTGCCAGCAGTTACCGCCATAGCGGGAGTGGGGCAGATACGCAGTATTTT.